Shown below are 10 T cell receptor beta chains from a single sample sequenced in a study of cytomegalovirus exposure and HLA in healthy donors. 13 Jbeta primers and 60 Vbeta primers were used for the PCR. The table came from immunoSEQ multiplex PCR; TCRdb's copy has only in-frame clones and leaves some out. The table includes 150,000 to 200,000 clones, almost 80% detected once. Sample: PBMCs. The source is a young man in good health and CMV-seropositive.

The CDR3: CATSRDLVGGLEDEQYF. The CDR3 coding sequence is TGTGCCACCAGCAGAGATCTGGTGGGGGGGTTGGAAGACGAGCAGTACTTC. The rearrangement joins TRBV15 to TRBJ2-7; TRBD2 matches 7 bases. This CDR3 has 17 residues. Germline loops: CDR1 LNHNV, CDR2 YYDKDF (reference sequence). V lost 0 bases to trimming and J lost 5 bases; unmatched junction nucleotides: 13.

A few counts support this clone. The chain joins TRBV7-6 to TRBJ2-7, with D possibly matching TRBD2 (6 bases). The CDR3 has 14 amino acids. The germline V gene encodes CDR1 SGHVS and CDR2 FNYEAQ. The germline V and J ends were trimmed by 1 base and 6 bases, with 13 bases remaining between them. CDR3 DNA: TGTGCCAGCAGCTTAGTCGGAGGGGACGGCGAGCAGTACTTC. It is translated as CASSLVGGDGEQYF.

The chain recombines TRBV19 with TRBJ2-1; 10 bases agree with TRBD1. CDR3 length: 14 residues. Germline CDR1 and CDR2: LNHDA and SQIVND (reference sequence). V was pared by 6 bases and J by 12 bases, with 11 bases of the junction left unmatched. CDR3 region: CASRAGQGIGGQFF. Written as DNA, the CDR3 is TGTGCCAGTAGGGCGGGACAGGGGATCGGTGGGCAGTTCTTC. The full variable domain, completed using reference TRBV19 and TRBJ2-1, is DGGITQSPKYLFRKEGQNVTLSCEQNLNHDAMYWYRQDPGQGLRLIYYSQIVNDFQKGDIAEGYSVSREKKESFPLTVTSAQKNPTAFYLCASRAGQGIGGQFFGPGTRLTVL.

This chain connects TRBV7-9 to TRBJ2-3, with TRBD1 identical over 8 bases. The trim removed 3 bases at V and 3 bases at J, leaving 5 bases unmatched. The CDR3 is 15 residues long. Germline V CDR1 and CDR2: SEHNR, FQNEAQ (reference sequence). CDR3 in DNA: TGTGCCAGCAGCTTTGACAGGGGAAGGACAGATACGCAGTATTTT. Encoded protein: CASSFDRGRTDTQYF. The whole variable domain, filled in from reference TRBV7-9 and TRBJ2-3, reads DTGVSQNPRHKITKRGQNVTFRCDPISEHNRLYWYRQTLGQGPEFLTYFQNEAQLEKSRLLSDRFSAERPKGSFSTLEIQRTEQGDSAMYLCASSFDRGRTDTQYFGPGTRLTVL.

V gene TRBV7-9 combines with J gene TRBJ1-2, with 8 bases identical to TRBD1. V gave up 1 base and J gave up 8 bases; unmatched junction bases: 9. CDR3 length: 15 residues. Germline V gene sequence: CDR1 SEHNR, CDR2 FQNEAQ (reference sequence). The CDR3 is CASSLGDRILSGYTF. CDR3 bases: TGTGCCAGCAGCTTAGGGGACAGGATACTATCCGGCTACACCTTC.

The chain combines TRBV27 with TRBJ1-5, with 7 nucleotides matching TRBD1. Germline V lookup: CDR1 MNHEY, CDR2 SMNVEV (reference sequence). CDR3 length equals 16 residues. V was pared by 2 bases and J by 5 bases, with 9 bases of the junction left unmatched. CDR3 protein: CASSLRAGTADQPQHF. For the CDR3, the DNA is TGTGCCAGCAGTTTAAGGGCCGGGACAGCAGATCAGCCCCAGCATTTT.

V gene TRBV7-9 combines with J gene TRBJ1-4; D gene ambiguous. V was trimmed by 5 bases and J by 8 bases, leaving 9 bases between them. The CDR3 totals 12 residues. Germline V lookup: CDR1 SEHNR, CDR2 FQNEAQ (reference sequence). In nucleotides, the CDR3 is TGTGCCAGCAGCGCGGGCCACGAAAAACTGTTTTTT. The encoded protein is CASSAGHEKLFF.

V usage is TRBV6-6 and J usage is TRBJ2-7, with D uncertain. Germline V gene lookup returns CDR1 MNHNY and CDR2 SVGAGI (reference sequence). The CDR3 extends over 13 amino acids. V was clipped by 2 bases and J by 3 bases, with 8 bases between them. The CDR3 DNA is TGTGCCAGCAGTTACAGAACATTCTACGAGCAGTACTTC. Amino acid sequence: CASSYRTFYEQYF.

The chain uses TRBV11-2 and TRBJ2-1; tentative D call: TRBD2 (6 bases). Germline CDR1 is SGHAT and CDR2 is FQNNGV. The CDR3 consists of 12 residues. Trimming left V 0 bases short and J 12 bases short, with 9 bases between. CDR3 DNA sequence: TGTGCCAGCAGCTTAGATGGGGGAGGGCAGTTCTTC. Protein product: CASSLDGGGQFF.

CDR3: CASSPPASVDTQYF. The CDR3 bases are TGTGCCAGCAGCCCACCCGCTAGCGTTGATACGCAGTATTTT. The V call is TRBV5-4, the J call TRBJ2-3; tentatively, D is TRBD2 (6 bases). V lost 4 bases and J 6 bases, leaving 15 bases between the germline ends. CDR1 is SGHNT, CDR2 YYREEE, per germline (reference sequence). This CDR3 has 14 amino acids.